A single sample is the source of the 25 T cell receptor beta chains below, sequenced in a study of T cells after yellow fever vaccination. TCRdb fed the 5' RACE reads into MiXCR, producing one record per CDR3 protein. The repertoire holds 310,000 or so distinct CDR3 sequences, with 6.8% as singletons. Specimen: PBMCs, collected about 41 days after the first yellow fever vaccination. All receptors come from a young man who received the YFV17D yellow fever vaccine.

V gene TRBV20-1 combines with J gene TRBJ2-5; D ambiguous. The CDR3 totals 13 residues. V was shortened by 1 base and J by 4 bases, with 10 bases between the two germline ends. CDR1 is DFQATT and CDR2 is SNEGSKA in the germline V gene (reference sequence). The CDR3 region has the DNA TGCAGTGCTAGAGTAGTCCGTAGAGAGACCCAGTACTTC. It is translated as CSARVVRRETQYF.

The chain joins TRBV7-2 to TRBJ1-1; D gene unclear. This CDR3 region has 15 residues. V was pared by 6 bases and J by 0 bases, with 14 bases between. CDR1 is SGHTA and CDR2 is FQGNSA in the germline V gene. This chain's CDR3 is CASSPEDELNTEAFF. The CDR3 DNA reads TGTGCCAGCAGTCCTGAGGACGAGTTGAACACTGAAGCTTTCTTT.

The chain links TRBV6-2 or TRBV6-3 to TRBJ2-1; the match to TRBD2 covers 10 bases. V trimming: 8 bases; J trimming: 8 bases; junction bases outside the gene matches: 12. CDR3 length: 15 amino acids. The germline V gene encodes CDR1 MNHEY and CDR2 SVGEGT. The chain's CDR3 is CASVWPSGGADEQFF. CDR3 nucleotides: TGTGCCAGCGTTTGGCCCAGCGGGGGGGCGGATGAGCAGTTCTTC.

V usage is TRBV4-3 and J usage is TRBJ1-3; 9 bases fit TRBD1. With 3 bases clipped from V and 0 bases from J, the junction kept 12 bases outside the gene matches. This CDR3 is built from 19 residues. The germline V gene encodes CDR1 LGHNA and CDR2 YSLEER. As DNA, the CDR3 is TGCGCCAGCAGCCACCTTGGCCGGGGACAGGGAAGCTCTGGAAACACCATATATTTT. Its protein product is CASSHLGRGQGSSGNTIYF.

This clonotype was detected many times. J is TRBJ1-2 and V is TRBV7-9; 9 bases line up with TRBD1. The CDR3 spans 14 residues. The V segment lost 5 bases and the J segment 3 bases; nucleotides outside the gene matches: 4. Per germline, CDR1 SEHNR and CDR2 FQNEAQ (reference sequence). CDR3 loop: CASSPGQGDYGYTF. DNA for the CDR3: TGTGCCAGCAGCCCGGGACAGGGTGACTATGGCTACACCTTC. Full variable domain (missing parts from reference TRBV7-9 and TRBJ1-2): DTGVSQNPRHKITKRGQNVTFRCDPISEHNRLYWYRQTLGQGPEFLTYFQNEAQLEKSRLLSDRFSAERPKGSFSTLEIQRTEQGDSAMYLCASSPGQGDYGYTFGSGTRLTVV.

This clonotype is judged medium-sized (0.01 to 0.1%). The chain combines TRBV28 with TRBJ2-1; 8 bases are shared with TRBD2. The CDR3 is made up of 14 amino acids. The V gene end was trimmed by 3 bases and the J gene end by 4 bases; junction bases not matched to a gene: 2. Germline lookup yields CDR1 MDHEN and CDR2 SYDVKM. CDR3: CASSFGGVYNEQFF. CDR3 coding DNA: TGTGCCAGCAGTTTCGGGGGGGTGTACAATGAGCAGTTCTTC.

This clonotype was observed a handful of times. The chain links TRBV12-3 or TRBV12-4 to TRBJ2-6; no firm D call. This CDR3 region has 14 residues. Trimming cost V 8 bases and J 0 bases, with 8 bases left between them. In DNA form, the CDR3 reads TGTGCCAGCGGAATTCTCTCTGGGGCCAACGTCCTGACTTTC. It is translated as CASGILSGANVLTF.

This clonotype has only a few counts. The chain is built from TRBV5-6 and TRBJ1-5; 7 bases agree with TRBD1. Looked up from germline, CDR1 is SGHDT and CDR2 is YYEEEE. The CDR3 sequence is 16 residues long. The J segment lost 0 bases and the V segment lost 5 bases, leaving 8 bases of the junction unmatched. Here the CDR3 DNA reads TGTGCCAGCAGTTGGACAGGAGATTATAGCAATCAGCCCCAGCATTTT. This sequence encodes CASSWTGDYSNQPQHF. The whole variable domain, remainder taken from reference TRBV5-6 and TRBJ1-5, is DAGVTQSPTHLIKTRGQQVTLRCSPKSGHDTVSWYQQALGQGPQFIFQYYEEEERQRGNFPDRFSGHQFPNYSSELNVNALLLGDSALYLCASSWTGDYSNQPQHFGDGTRLSIL.

This clonotype was seen more than once but under ten times. The V gene is TRBV29-1, the J gene TRBJ2-3, with 12 bases fitting TRBD2. The CDR3 totals 15 residues. The germline V gene has CDR1 SQVTM and CDR2 ANQGSEA. Trimming at V came to 8 bases and at J to 6 bases, leaving 12 bases not matched to a gene. The CDR3 protein is CSTAVSGTSGDTQYF. In DNA form, the CDR3 reads TGCAGCACCGCTGTCAGCGGGACTAGCGGGGATACGCAGTATTTT.

The J gene is TRBJ2-5, the V gene TRBV14; 16 bases align to TRBD2. The germline V gene encodes CDR1 SGHDN and CDR2 FVKESK. V lost 4 bases, J lost 2 bases, and 22 bases stayed unmatched. CDR3 length equals 23 residues. DNA of the CDR3: TGTGCCAGCAGCCTGTTCACCGGGACTAGCGGGGGGGCACGGGGCCCGCGACAAGAGACCCAGTACTTC. This codes for CASSLFTGTSGGARGPRQETQYF.

The gene calls are TRBV3-1 and TRBJ2-3, with TRBD1 matching 7 bases. The CDR3 sequence is 17 residues long. V trimming: 3 bases; J trimming: 1 base; junction bases outside the gene matches: 10. Germline V CDR1 and CDR2: LGHDT, YNNKEL (reference sequence). CDR3 amino acids: CASSHRPTGYGTDTQYF. In DNA form, the CDR3 reads TGTGCCAGCAGCCACAGGCCGACAGGGTACGGCACAGATACGCAGTATTTT.

The chain uses TRBV30 and TRBJ2-5, with 7 bases matching TRBD1. Germline assignment: CDR1 GTSNPN and CDR2 SVGIG (reference sequence). This CDR3 comprises 15 residues. The J segment lost 4 bases and the V segment lost 2 bases, leaving 10 bases of the junction unmatched. CDR3 loop: CAWSTGVIDVETQYF. CDR3 nucleotide sequence: TGTGCCTGGAGTACAGGGGTTATAGATGTAGAGACCCAGTACTTC.

This clonotype was seen a few times. The chain recombines TRBV11-2 with TRBJ2-3; 14 nucleotides agree with TRBD2. V lost 5 bases and J lost 0; bases outside the gene matches: 7. CDR1 and CDR2 from the germline V gene are SGHAT and FQNNGV. CDR3 length: 18 amino acids. The CDR3 DNA sequence: TGTGCCAGCAGCGGACTAGCGGGGGGTTGGGGAAGCACAGATACGCAGTATTTT. Its protein is CASSGLAGGWGSTDTQYF.

This clonotype was counted a few times. This chain links TRBV12-3 or TRBV12-4 with TRBJ2-1; D is unclear. This CDR3 has 13 residues. Trimming removed 4 bases at V and 8 bases at J, with 12 bases between. CDR3 sequence: CASSSYNGDEQFF. For the CDR3, the DNA is TGTGCCAGCAGTTCTTACAATGGGGATGAGCAGTTCTTC.

The chain carries TRBV3-1 and TRBJ2-7; D may be TRBD1 (6 bases). Per the germline V gene, CDR1 is LGHDT and CDR2 is YNNKEL (reference sequence). The V and J ends lost 4 bases and 0 bases respectively, with 16 bases between them. The CDR3 runs to 16 residues. CDR3 in amino acids: CASSLFGAGVSYEQYF. DNA of the CDR3: TGTGCCAGCAGCCTCTTTGGGGCAGGGGTCTCCTACGAGCAGTACTTC.

This clonotype turned up a few times. One end of the junction does not line up with germline, which may come from a read error. This chain connects TRBV6-1 to TRBJ2-1; 9 bases match TRBD2. The germline gives CDR1 MNHNS, CDR2 SASEGT. The CDR3 runs to 15 residues. The CDR3 nucleotides are TGTGCCAGCAGAGAAGCGGGGGGCGGTAACAATGAGCAGTTCTTC. Translation: CASREAGGGNNEQFF.

This clonotype has at least ten counts. The chain couples TRBV5-1 to TRBJ2-1; 7 bases line up with TRBD2. This CDR3 has 17 residues. V dropped 4 bases and J dropped 0; count of bases not matched to a gene: 10. CDR1 and CDR2 from the germline V gene are SGHRS and YFSETQ. The CDR3, as DNA: TGCGCCAGCAGCCCCAAAGCGGGGACCAGCTCCTACAATGAGCAGTTCTTC. Translated: CASSPKAGTSSYNEQFF.

The sample holds many counts of this clonotype. This chain uses TRBV6-5 with TRBJ2-4; perhaps TRBD2 as D (6 bases). The CDR3 is 15 amino acids. Deletions cut 1 base from V and 3 bases from J, with 10 bases between. Germline assignment: CDR1 MNHEY and CDR2 SVGAGI. CDR3 nucleotides: TGTGCCAGCAGTTACTACGGGGGAATCAAAAACATTCAGTACTTC. Protein: CASSYYGGIKNIQYF.

The chain combines TRBV7-2 with TRBJ2-2; no clear D. Germline V gene sequence: CDR1 SGHTA, CDR2 FQGNSA. Trimming pared 5 bases from V and 1 base from J, leaving 14 bases between. The CDR3 has 16 amino acids. The CDR3 bases are TGTGCCAGCAGCCCAAACCTACACCAGAACACCGGGGAGCTGTTTTTT. Encoded protein: CASSPNLHQNTGELFF. Full variable domain (remainder filled in from reference TRBV7-2 and TRBJ2-2): GAGVSQSPSNKVTEKGKDVELRCDPISGHTALYWYRQSLGQGLEFLIYFQGNSAPDKSGLPSDRFSAERTGGSVSTLTIQRTQQEDSAVYLCASSPNLHQNTGELFFGEGSRLTVL.

This clonotype was found many times. The CDR3 is CASSLHENTEAFF. CDR3 in DNA: TGTGCCAGCAGTCTACATGAGAACACTGAAGCTTTCTTT. This chain uses TRBV6-2 or TRBV6-3 with TRBJ1-1; D remains ambiguous. The germline V and J ends were trimmed by 5 bases and 1 base, with 8 bases remaining between them. CDR3 size: 13 residues. CDR1 and CDR2 from the germline V gene are MNHEY and SVGEGT.

The V call is TRBV4-1, the J call TRBJ2-5; D possibly corresponds to TRBD2 (6 bases). The CDR3 has 14 amino acids. The germline CDR1 and CDR2 sequences are MGHRA and YSYEKL. V was clipped by 6 bases and J by 3 bases, with 14 bases between them. The CDR3 region is CASSSVGGEETQYF. In DNA, the CDR3 is TGCGCCAGCAGTTCCGTGGGGGGAGAAGAGACCCAGTACTTC.

The chain links TRBV15 to TRBJ1-1, with D unresolved. CDR1 and CDR2 (germline): LNHNV, YYDKDF (reference sequence). V was trimmed by 4 bases and J by 2 bases, leaving 5 bases between them. This CDR3 contains 12 residues. The CDR3 protein is CATSTGNTEAFF. CDR3 DNA sequence: TGTGCCACCAGCACTGGAAACACTGAAGCTTTCTTT.

Only a few counts were recorded for this clonotype. The chain employs TRBV27 and TRBJ1-6; the D is unclear. V lost 7 bases and J 6 bases, leaving 7 bases between the germline ends. Germline CDR1 MNHEY, CDR2 SMNVEV (reference sequence). This CDR3 has 12 residues. The CDR3 loop reads CASTFGNSPLHF. CDR3 DNA: TGTGCCAGCACCTTCGGTAATTCACCCCTCCACTTT.

This clonotype has ten or more counts. This sequence joins TRBV5-1 and TRBJ2-3; D may correspond to TRBD1 or TRBD2 (5 bases each). This CDR3 region has 16 residues. V was pared by 4 bases and J by 0 bases, with 15 bases between. Germline V lookup: CDR1 SGHRS, CDR2 YFSETQ. The CDR3 sequence is CASSPGTLLSTDTQYF. In DNA, the CDR3 is TGCGCCAGCAGCCCGGGGACCCTTCTTAGCACAGATACGCAGTATTTT.

In this sample, this clonotype turned up a few times. J is TRBJ1-1 and V is TRBV5-1; TRBD1 is a possible D gene (6 bases). Deletions cut 0 bases from V and 4 bases from J, with 13 bases between. The CDR3 runs 15 residues. CDR1 and CDR2 from the germline V gene are SGHRS and YFSETQ. The CDR3 DNA follows: TGCGCCAGCAGCTTGGCCGAAGGGGGGGGCACTGAAGCTTTCTTT. It specifies CASSLAEGGGTEAFF.